The TCR beta chain under discussion was sequenced for a study of T-cell reconstitution after alpha-beta-depleted transplantation in children. This clonotype came up a few times. Its specificity is not known. As it was prepared, the TCRbeta library received unique molecular identifiers. TCRdb independently ran MiXCR on the PCR reads; one entry per CDR3 protein. The sample has about 300,000 distinct CDR3 sequences, just over 7.5% seen once. Study-wide points: There were reportedly several hundred expanded graft clones from which alpha-beta T cells came about two months after transplant. A year post-transplant, T-cell counts and diversity derived mostly from newly produced T cells.

This CDR3 contains 15 residues. Unmatched junction bases numbered 7, after V lost 4 bases and J lost 5 bases. The germline gives CDR1 LGHNA, CDR2 YSLEER. V and J are TRBV4-3 and TRBJ1-2, with TRBD1 identical over 10 bases. This clonotype was obtained from a female patient aged 2-9 years who had a stem cell transplant for Fanconi anemia, so the T cells may come from the graft donor. The sample was peripheral blood, taken 360 days after TCRalphabeta/CD19-depleted stem cell transplant. The CDR3 spells CASSRLGQGDYGYTF. CDR3 DNA: TGCGCCAGCAGCCGATTAGGACAGGGGGATTATGGCTACACCTTC.